This T cell receptor beta chain came from a study of shared clonotypes between healthy human individuals. Study-wide context: CD8 memory received one plate per donor, CD8 naive two, CD4 memory three and CD4 naive three.

This CDR3 has 13 amino acids. V was shortened by 1 base and J by 3 bases, with 6 bases between the two germline ends. Germline V CDR1 and CDR2: MDHEN, SYDVKM. Researchers ran the assay at a deep level. Clones were sequenced by immunoSEQ multiplex PCR, and TCRdb holds only the in-frame ones, with some missing. This table has over a million clones, roughly 80% appearing once. Comment on this clone: The antigen is unknown.

Splitting of CD4+ cells produced CD45RA+ naive and CD45RA-negative memory subsets. Study conclusions and caveats: Represented diversity (both genetic and exposure-history) was limited by the small number of donors.

The chain has TRBV28 and TRBJ1-1; D is uncertain. The origin of this receptor is a man aged 18-30 years in good health. Sequences were obtained from memory CD4+ T cells sorted from blood. Subset defined: CD45RA-negative fraction. The CDR3 protein is CASSLYGYTEAFF. CDR3 nucleotides: TGTGCCAGCAGTTTATATGGATACACTGAAGCTTTCTTT.